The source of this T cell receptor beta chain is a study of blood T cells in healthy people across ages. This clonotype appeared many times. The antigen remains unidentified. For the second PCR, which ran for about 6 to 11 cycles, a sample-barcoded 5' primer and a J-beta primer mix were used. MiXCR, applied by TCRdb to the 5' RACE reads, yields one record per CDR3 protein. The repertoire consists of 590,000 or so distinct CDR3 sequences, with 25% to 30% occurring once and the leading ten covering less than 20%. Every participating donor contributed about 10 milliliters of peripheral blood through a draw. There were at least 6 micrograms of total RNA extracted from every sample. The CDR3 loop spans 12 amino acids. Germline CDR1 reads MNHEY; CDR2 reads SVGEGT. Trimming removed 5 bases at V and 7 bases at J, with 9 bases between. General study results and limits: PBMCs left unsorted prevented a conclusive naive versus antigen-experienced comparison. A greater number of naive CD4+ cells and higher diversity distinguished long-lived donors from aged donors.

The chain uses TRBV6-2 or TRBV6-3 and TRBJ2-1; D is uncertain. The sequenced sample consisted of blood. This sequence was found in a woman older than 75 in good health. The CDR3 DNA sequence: TGTGCCAGCAGTAACCCTCGGAATGAGCAGTTCTTC. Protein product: CASSNPRNEQFF.